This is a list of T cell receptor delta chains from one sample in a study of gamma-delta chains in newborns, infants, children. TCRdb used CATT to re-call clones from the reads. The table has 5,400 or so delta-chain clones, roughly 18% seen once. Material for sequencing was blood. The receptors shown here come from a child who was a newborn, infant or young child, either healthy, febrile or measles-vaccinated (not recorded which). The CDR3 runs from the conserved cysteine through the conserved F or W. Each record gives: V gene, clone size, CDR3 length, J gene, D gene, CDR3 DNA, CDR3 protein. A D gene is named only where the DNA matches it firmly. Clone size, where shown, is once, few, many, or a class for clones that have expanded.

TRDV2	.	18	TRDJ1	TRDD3	TGTGCCTGTGACAACCTTACTGGGGGATACCCGGCGGGCGATAAACTCATCTTT	CACDNLTGGYPAGDKLIF
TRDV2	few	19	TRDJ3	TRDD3	TGTGCCTGTGACACAATGGGGGATACAGGCTCCTGGGACACCCGACAGATGTTTTTC	CACDTMGDTGSWDTRQMFF
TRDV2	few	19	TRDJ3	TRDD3	TGTGCCTGTGACCCACTGGGGGTTACGCCGCGGCGGGACACCCGACAGATGTTTTTC	CACDPLGVTPRRDTRQMFF
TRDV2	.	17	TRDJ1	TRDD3	TGTGCCTGTGACAGCTTGGGGGATACTTCCTTTACCGATAAACTCATCTTT	CACDSLGDTSFTDKLIF
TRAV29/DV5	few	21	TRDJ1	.	TGTGCAGCAGGGGGCCTTCCTATTAGGCTGGGGGACCACGGGTACACCGATAAACTCATCTTT	CAAGGLPIRLGDHGYTDKLIF
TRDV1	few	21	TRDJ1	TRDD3	TGTGCTCTTGGGGAACAAGCGTCTCCTATGACTTACTGGGGGATACCCGATAAACTCATCTTT	CALGEQASPMTYWGIPDKLIF
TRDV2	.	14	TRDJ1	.	TGTGCCTGTGACACCGTTTCCGGGGGAGGTAAACTCATCTTT	CACDTVSGGGKLIF
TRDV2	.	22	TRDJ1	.	TGTGCCTGTGACACCCTAGCGGGGTCTGGGGCCCTACTCGGCGGGAGCACCGATAAACTCATCTTT	CACDTLAGSGALLGGSTDKLIF
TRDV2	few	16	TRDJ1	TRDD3	TGTGCCTGTGACTTACTGGGGGATACGGGGACCGATAAACTCATCTTT	CACDLLGDTGTDKLIF
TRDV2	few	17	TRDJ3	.	TGTGCCTGTGACACTACTGGGAGCTCCTGGGACACCCGACAGATGTTTTTC	CACDTTGSSWDTRQMFF
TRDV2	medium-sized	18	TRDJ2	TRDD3	TGTGCCTGTGACACCGTCGTTACGGGGGATACCCCGACAGCACAACTCTTCTTT	CACDTVVTGDTPTAQLFF
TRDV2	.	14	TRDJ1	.	TGTGCCTGTGACACCGTCGGAGCATTATATAAACTCATCTTT	CACDTVGALYKLIF
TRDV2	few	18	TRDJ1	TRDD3	TGTGCCTGTGACACCCTTAAGGGTTCTGGGGGATACACCGATAAACTCACCTTT	CACDTLKGSGGYTDKLTF
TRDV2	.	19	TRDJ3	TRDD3	TGTGCCTGTGACACCGTACTGGGGGACCACTCCTGGGACACCCGACAGATGTTTTTC	CACDTVLGDHSWDTRQMFF
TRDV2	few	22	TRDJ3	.	TGTGCCTGTGACGACTCCTTTGGCCAGCCTCGGACCCGCTCCTGGGACACCCGACAGATGTTTTTC	CACDDSFGQPRTRSWDTRQMFF
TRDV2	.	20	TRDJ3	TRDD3	TGTGCCCGTGACTCCGTTGTGGGGGATAAAAGCTCCTGGGACACCCGACAGATGTTTTTC	CARDSVVGDKSSWDTRQMFF
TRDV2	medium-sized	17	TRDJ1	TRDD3	TGTGCCTGTGACATCCTACTGGGGGATACCAACACCGATAAACTCATCTTT	CACDILLGDTNTDKLIF
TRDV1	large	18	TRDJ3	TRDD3	TGTGCTCTTGCTGACACTGGGGGACACGCCTGGGACACCCGACAGATGTTTTTC	CALADTGGHAWDTRQMFF
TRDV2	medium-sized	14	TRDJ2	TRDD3	TGTGCCTGTGACACGTTGGGATACACAGCACAACTCTTCTTT	CACDTLGYTAQLFF
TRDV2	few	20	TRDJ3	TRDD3	TGTGCCTGTGACGCTACTCGTACTGGGGGCAGCTCCTGGGACACCCGACAGATGTTTTTC	CACDATRTGGSSWDTRQMFF
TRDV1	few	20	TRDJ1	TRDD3	TGTGCTCTTGGGGAATTTTCCACCACCCTTATTACTGGGGGATATGATAAACTCATCTTT	CALGEFSTTLITGGYDKLIF
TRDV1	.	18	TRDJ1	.	TGTGCTCTTGGGGAACTTTGGGGGGGTGGACCTTACACCGATAAACTCATCTTT	CALGELWGGGPYTDKLIF
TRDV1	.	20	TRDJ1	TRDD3	TGTGCTCTTGGGGCCTCATCCAATACTGGGGGTCCTTCGTACACCGATAAACTCATCTTT	CALGASSNTGGPSYTDKLIF
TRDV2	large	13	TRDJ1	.	TGTGCCTGTGACCAGATTCATACCGATAAACTCATCTTT	CACDQIHTDKLIF
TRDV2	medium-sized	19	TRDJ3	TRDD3	TGTGCCTGTGACACCGTACTGGGGGATAGGTCCTGGGACACCCGACAGATGTTTTTC	CACDTVLGDRSWDTRQMFF
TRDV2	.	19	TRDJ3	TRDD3	TGTGCCTGTGACACCGTACTGGGGGAATCCACCTGGGACACCCGACAGATGTTTTTC	CACDTVLGESTWDTRQMFF
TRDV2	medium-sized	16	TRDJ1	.	TGTGCCTGTGACACTAGGAACTGGGAGTACACCGATAAACTCATCTTT	CACDTRNWEYTDKLIF
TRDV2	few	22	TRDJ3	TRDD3	TGTGCCTGTGACAAATGGGTACCGGATACTGGGGGATACTCCTGGGACACCCGACAGATGTTTTTC	CACDKWVPDTGGYSWDTRQMFF
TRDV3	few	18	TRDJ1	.	TGTGCCTTTTATCGTCCCATTCCGGGGAGGCTGTACACCGATAAACTCATCTTT	CAFYRPIPGRLYTDKLIF
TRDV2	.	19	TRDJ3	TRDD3	TGTGCCTGTGACACCGTGGGACTGGGGGATGGTTGGGACACCCGACAGATGTTTTTC	CACDTVGLGDGWDTRQMFF
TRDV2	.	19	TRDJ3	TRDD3	TGTGCCTGTGACAAAGTACTGGGGGAAAGCTCCTGGGACACCCGACAGATGTTTTTC	CACDKVLGESSWDTRQMFF
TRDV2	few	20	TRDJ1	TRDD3	TGTGCCTGTGACGAAACTAAGTACTGGGGATCCACCGGGAGCACCGATAAACTCATCTTT	CACDETKYWGSTGSTDKLIF
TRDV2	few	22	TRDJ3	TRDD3	TGTGCCTGTGACCCCGTACTGGGGGGGACCTCAAGTAGCTCCTGGGACACCCGACAGATGTTTTTC	CACDPVLGGTSSSSWDTRQMFF
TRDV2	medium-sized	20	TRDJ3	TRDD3	TGTGCCTGTGACGGGGTACTGGGGGATGCAAGCTCCTGGGACACCCGACAGATGTTTTTC	CACDGVLGDASSWDTRQMFF
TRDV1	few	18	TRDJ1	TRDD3	TGCGCTCTTGGGGAAGGAAGAGGTACTGGGGTCTACACCGATAAACTCATCTTT	CALGEGRGTGVYTDKLIF
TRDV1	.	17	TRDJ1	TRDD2	TGTGCTCTTGGGGGACCTTCCTACGACACGGGAACGGATAAACTCATCTTT	CALGGPSYDTGTDKLIF
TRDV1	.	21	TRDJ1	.	TGTGCTCTTGGGGGATGGGCTCCTACAGAGTTACATAAAAGGACCACCGATAAACTCATCTTT	CALGGWAPTELHKRTTDKLIF
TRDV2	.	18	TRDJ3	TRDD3	TGTGCCTGTGACACCGTGGGGGATAGCTCCTGGGACACCCGACAGATGTTTTTC	CACDTVGDSSWDTRQMFF
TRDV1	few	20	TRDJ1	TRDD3	TGTGCTCTTGGGAAACTAGAAAACGTCTGGGGGATTGTGAGGACCGATAAACTCATCTTT	CALGKLENVWGIVRTDKLIF
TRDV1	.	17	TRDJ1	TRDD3	TGTGCTCTTGGTACTACTTCTGGGGGACCTTACACCGATAAACTCATCTTT	CALGTTSGGPYTDKLIF
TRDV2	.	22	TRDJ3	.	TGTGCCTGTGACCCCCTTAGGAGGATACCCTCGACAAGCTCCTGGGACACCCGACAGATGTTTTTC	CACDPLRRIPSTSSWDTRQMFF
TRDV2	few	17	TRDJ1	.	TGTGCCTGTGACACCCTTTCCGGGACGGGGTACACCGATAAACTCATCTTT	CACDTLSGTGYTDKLIF
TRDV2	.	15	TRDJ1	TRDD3	TGTGCCTGTGACCGACTGGGGGACCGCGGCGATAAACTCATCTTT	CACDRLGDRGDKLIF